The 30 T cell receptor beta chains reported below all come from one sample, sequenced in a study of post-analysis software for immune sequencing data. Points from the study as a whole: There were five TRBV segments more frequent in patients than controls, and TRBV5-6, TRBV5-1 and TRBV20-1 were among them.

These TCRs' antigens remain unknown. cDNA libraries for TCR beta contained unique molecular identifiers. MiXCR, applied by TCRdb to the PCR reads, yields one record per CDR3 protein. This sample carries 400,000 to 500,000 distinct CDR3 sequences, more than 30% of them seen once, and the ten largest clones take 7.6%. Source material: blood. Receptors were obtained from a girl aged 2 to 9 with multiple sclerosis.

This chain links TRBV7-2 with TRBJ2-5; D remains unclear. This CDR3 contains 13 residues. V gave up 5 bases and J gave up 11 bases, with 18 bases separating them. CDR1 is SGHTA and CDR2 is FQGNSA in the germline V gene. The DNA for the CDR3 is TGTGCCAGCAGCCCAGGTCGATACAATGAGCAGTACTTC. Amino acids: CASSPGRYNEQYF.

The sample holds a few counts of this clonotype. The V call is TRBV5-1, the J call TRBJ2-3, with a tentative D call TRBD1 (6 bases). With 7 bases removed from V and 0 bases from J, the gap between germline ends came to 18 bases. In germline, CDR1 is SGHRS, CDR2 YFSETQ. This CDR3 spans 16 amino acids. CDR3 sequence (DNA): TGCGCCAGCCGGAAAGTAGGGGGTACTAGCACAGATACGCAGTATTTT. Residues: CASRKVGGTSTDTQYF.

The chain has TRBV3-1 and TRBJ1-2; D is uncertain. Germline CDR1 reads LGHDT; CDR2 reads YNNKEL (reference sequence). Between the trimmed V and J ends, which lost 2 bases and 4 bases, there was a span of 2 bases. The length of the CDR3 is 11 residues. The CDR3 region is CASSQSYGYTF. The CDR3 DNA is TGTGCCAGCAGCCAATCCTATGGCTACACCTTC.

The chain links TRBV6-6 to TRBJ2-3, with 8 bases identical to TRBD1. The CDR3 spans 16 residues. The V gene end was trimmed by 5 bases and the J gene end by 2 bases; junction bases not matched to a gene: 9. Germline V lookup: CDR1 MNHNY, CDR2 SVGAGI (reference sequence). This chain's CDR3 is CASSLNPTGVTDTQYF. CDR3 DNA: TGTGCCAGCAGTCTCAATCCGACAGGGGTCACAGATACGCAGTATTTT.

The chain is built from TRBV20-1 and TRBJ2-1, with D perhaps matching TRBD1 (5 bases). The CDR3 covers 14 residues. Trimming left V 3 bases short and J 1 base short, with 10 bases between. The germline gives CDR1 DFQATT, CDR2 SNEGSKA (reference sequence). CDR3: CSASSGPSYNEQFF. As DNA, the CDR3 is TGCAGTGCTAGCTCAGGGCCTTCCTACAATGAGCAGTTCTTC.

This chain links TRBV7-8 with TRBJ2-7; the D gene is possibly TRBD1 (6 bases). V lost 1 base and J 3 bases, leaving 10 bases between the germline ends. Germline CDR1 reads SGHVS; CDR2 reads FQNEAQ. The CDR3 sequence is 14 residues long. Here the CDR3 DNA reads TGTGCCAGCAGCTTAGACAGGGTAAACTACGAGCAGTACTTC. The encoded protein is CASSLDRVNYEQYF.

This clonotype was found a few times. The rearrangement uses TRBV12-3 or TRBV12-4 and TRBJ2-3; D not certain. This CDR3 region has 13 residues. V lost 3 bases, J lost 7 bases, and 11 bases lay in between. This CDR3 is CASSFISYNTQYF. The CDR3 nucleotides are TGTGCCAGCAGTTTTATTAGCTATAATACGCAGTATTTT.

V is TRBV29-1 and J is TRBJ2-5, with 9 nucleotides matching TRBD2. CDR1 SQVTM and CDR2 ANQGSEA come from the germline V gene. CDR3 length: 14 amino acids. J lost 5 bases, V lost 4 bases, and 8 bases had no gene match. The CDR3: CSVVLAGGRETQYF. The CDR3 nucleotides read TGCAGCGTTGTTTTGGCGGGGGGGCGGGAGACCCAGTACTTC.

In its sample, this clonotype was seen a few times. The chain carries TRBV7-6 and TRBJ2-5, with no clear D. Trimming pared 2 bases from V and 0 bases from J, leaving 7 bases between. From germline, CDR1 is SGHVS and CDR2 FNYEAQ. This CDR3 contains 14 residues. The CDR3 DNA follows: TGTGCCAGCAGCTTATTGAGTTACCAAGAGACCCAGTACTTC. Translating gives CASSLLSYQETQYF.

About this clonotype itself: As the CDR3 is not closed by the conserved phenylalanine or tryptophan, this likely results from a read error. CDR3 in DNA: TGTGCCAGCAGTTACTCGACGGAGGGTGAGCAGTTCTTA. It codes for CASSYSTEGEQFL. The chain recombines TRBV6-6 with TRBJ2-1; the D gene is possibly TRBD2 (6 bases). The CDR3 sequence is 13 residues long. CDR1 is MNHNY and CDR2 is SVGAGI in the germline V gene (reference sequence). Trimming shortened V by 0 bases and J by 9 bases, and 9 bases separated the two germline ends.

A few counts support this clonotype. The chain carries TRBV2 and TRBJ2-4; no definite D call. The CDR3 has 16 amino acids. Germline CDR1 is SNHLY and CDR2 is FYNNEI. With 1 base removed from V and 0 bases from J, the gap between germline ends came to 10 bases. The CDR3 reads CASSEVAVLAKNIQYF. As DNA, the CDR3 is TGTGCCAGCAGTGAAGTGGCAGTATTAGCCAAAAACATTCAGTACTTC.

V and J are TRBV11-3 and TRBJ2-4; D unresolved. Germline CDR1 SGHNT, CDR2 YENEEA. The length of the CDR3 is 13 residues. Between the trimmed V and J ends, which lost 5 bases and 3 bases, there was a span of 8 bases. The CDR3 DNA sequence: TGTGCCAGCAGCCCGGGTGACAAAAACATTCAGTACTTC. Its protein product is CASSPGDKNIQYF.

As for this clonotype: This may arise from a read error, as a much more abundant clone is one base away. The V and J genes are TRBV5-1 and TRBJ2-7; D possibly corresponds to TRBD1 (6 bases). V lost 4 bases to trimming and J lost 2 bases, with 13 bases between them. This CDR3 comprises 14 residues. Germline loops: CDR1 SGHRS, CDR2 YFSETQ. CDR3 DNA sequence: TGCGCCAGCAGCCCGACAGGAAGCCCCTACGAGCAGTACTTC. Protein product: CASSPTGSPYEQYF.

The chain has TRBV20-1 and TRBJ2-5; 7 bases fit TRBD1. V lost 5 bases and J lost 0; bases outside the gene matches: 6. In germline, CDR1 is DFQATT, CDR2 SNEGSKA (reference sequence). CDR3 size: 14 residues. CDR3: CSAGDRLYQETQYF. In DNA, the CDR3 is TGCAGTGCTGGGGACAGATTGTACCAAGAGACCCAGTACTTC.

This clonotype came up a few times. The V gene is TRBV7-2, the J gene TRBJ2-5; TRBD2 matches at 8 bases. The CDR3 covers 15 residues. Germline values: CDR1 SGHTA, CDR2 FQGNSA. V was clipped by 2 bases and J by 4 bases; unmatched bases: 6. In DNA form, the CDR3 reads TGTGCCAGCAGCTTACATCCGGGAGGGGGAGAGACCCAGTACTTC. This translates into CASSLHPGGGETQYF. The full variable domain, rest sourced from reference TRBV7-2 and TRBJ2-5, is GAGVSQSPSNKVTEKGKDVELRCDPISGHTALYWYRQSLGQGLEFLIYFQGNSAPDKSGLPSDRFSAERTGGSVSTLTIQRTQQEDSAVYLCASSLHPGGGETQYFGPGTRLLVL.

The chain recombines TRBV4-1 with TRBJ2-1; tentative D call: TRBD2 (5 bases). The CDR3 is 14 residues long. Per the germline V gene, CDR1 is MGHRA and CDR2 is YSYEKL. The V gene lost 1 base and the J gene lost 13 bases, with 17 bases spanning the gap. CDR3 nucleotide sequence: TGCGCCAGCAGCCAAGGGAGGCCTCCAGAGACCCAGTTCTTC. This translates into CASSQGRPPETQFF.

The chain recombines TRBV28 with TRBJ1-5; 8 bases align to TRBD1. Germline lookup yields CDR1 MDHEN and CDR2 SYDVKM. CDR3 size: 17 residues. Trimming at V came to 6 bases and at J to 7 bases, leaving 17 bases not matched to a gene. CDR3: CASRLKQGEVIKQPQHF. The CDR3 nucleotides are TGTGCCAGCAGATTAAAACAGGGGGAAGTGATAAAACAGCCCCAGCATTTT.

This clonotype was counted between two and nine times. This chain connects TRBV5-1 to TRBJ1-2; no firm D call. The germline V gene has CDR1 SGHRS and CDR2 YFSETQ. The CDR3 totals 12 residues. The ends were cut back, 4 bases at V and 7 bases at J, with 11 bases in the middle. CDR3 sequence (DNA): TGCGCCAGCAGCCCGGAGGTTCCTGGCTACACCTTC. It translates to CASSPEVPGYTF.

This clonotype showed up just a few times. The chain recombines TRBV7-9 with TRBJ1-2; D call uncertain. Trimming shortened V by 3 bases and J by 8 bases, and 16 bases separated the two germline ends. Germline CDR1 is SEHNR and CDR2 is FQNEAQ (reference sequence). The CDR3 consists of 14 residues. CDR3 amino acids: CASSLWQSPLGYTF. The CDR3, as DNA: TGTGCCAGCAGCTTGTGGCAGTCCCCGTTGGGCTACACCTTC. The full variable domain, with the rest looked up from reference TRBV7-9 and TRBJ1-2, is DTGVSQNPRHKITKRGQNVTFRCDPISEHNRLYWYRQTLGQGPEFLTYFQNEAQLEKSRLLSDRFSAERPKGSFSTLEIQRTEQGDSAMYLCASSLWQSPLGYTFGSGTRLTVV.

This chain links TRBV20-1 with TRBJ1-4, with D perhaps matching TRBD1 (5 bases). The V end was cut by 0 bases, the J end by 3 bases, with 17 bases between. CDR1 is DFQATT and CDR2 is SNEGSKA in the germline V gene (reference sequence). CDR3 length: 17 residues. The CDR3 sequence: CSARDLPQGLANEKLFF. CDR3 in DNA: TGCAGTGCTAGAGATCTTCCGCAGGGTCTAGCTAATGAAAAACTGTTTTTT.

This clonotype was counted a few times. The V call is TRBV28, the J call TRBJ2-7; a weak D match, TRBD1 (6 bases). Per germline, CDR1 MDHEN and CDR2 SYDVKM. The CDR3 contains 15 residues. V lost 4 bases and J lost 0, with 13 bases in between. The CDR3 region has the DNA TGTGCCAGCAGTTCTAGACAGGAGCTCTCCTACGAGCAGTACTTC. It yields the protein CASSSRQELSYEQYF.

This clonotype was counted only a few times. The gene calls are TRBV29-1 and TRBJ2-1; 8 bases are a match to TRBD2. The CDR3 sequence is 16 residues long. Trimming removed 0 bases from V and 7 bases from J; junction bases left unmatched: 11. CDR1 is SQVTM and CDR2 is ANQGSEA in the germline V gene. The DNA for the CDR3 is TGCAGCGTTGAAGATCAGCGTAGCGGGGCGTTAAATGAGCAGTTCTTC. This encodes CSVEDQRSGALNEQFF.

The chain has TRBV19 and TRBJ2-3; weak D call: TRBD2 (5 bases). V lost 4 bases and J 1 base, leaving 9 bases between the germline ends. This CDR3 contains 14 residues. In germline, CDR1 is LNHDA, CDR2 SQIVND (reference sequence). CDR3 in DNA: TGTGCCAGTAGTAGGTCGCGGGGCACAGATACGCAGTATTTT. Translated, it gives CASSRSRGTDTQYF. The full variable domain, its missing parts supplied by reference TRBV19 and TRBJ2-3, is DGGITQSPKYLFRKEGQNVTLSCEQNLNHDAMYWYRQDPGQGLRLIYYSQIVNDFQKGDIAEGYSVSREKKESFPLTVTSAQKNPTAFYLCASSRSRGTDTQYFGPGTRLTVL.

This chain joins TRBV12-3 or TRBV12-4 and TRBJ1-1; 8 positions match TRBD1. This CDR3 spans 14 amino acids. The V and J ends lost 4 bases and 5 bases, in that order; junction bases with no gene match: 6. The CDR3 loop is CASSSRTGRTEAFF. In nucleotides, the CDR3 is TGTGCCAGCAGTTCTCGGACAGGGCGGACTGAAGCTTTCTTT.

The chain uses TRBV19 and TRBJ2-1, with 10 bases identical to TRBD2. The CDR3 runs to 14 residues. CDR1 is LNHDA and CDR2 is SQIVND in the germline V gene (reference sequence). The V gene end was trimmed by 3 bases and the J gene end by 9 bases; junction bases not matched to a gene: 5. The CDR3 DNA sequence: TGTGCCAGTAGTATGCAAGCGGGGGGGGTTGAGCAGTTCTTC. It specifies CASSMQAGGVEQFF.

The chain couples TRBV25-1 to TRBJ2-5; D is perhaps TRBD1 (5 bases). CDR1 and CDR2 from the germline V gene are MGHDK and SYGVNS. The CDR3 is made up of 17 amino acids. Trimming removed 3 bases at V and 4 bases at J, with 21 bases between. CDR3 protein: CASSDTPTGHFLETQYF. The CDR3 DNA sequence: TGTGCCAGCAGTGACACACCCACCGGACACTTCCTAGAGACCCAGTACTTC.

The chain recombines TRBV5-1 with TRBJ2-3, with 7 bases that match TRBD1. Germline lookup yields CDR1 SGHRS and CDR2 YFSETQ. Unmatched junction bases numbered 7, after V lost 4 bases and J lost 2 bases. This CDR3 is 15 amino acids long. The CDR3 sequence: CASSEQGQPTDTQYF. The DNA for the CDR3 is TGCGCCAGCAGCGAACAGGGACAGCCCACAGATACGCAGTATTTT. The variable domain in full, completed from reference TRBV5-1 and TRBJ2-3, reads KAGVTQTPRYLIKTRGQQVTLSCSPISGHRSVSWYQQTPGQGLQFLFEYFSETQRNKGNFPGRFSGRQFSNSRSEMNVSTLELGDSALYLCASSEQGQPTDTQYFGPGTRLTVL.

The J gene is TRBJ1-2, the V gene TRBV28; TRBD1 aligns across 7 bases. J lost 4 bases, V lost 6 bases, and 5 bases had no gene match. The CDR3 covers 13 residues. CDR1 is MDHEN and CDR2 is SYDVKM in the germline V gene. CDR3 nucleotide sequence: TGTGCCAGCAGCCCCGGACAGGTCTATGGCTACACCTTC. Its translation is CASSPGQVYGYTF.

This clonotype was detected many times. The CDR3 nucleotides are TGCGCCAGCAGCCTCCAGGGGCTCTCAGACAATGAGCAGTTCTTC. This encodes CASSLQGLSDNEQFF. This sequence joins TRBV5-1 and TRBJ2-1, with a tentative D call TRBD1 (6 bases). The CDR3 spans 15 residues. CDR1 and CDR2 (germline): SGHRS, YFSETQ. Trimming cost V 4 bases and J 5 bases, with 16 bases left between them.

CDR3 residues: CASSKGTANNSPLHF. CDR3 DNA: TGTGCCAGCAGTAAAGGGACAGCTAATAATTCACCCCTCCACTTT. The genes are TRBV7-2 and TRBJ1-6; TRBD1 agrees at 7 bases. CDR3 length: 15 residues. Germline-derived CDR1 and CDR2 are SGHTA and FQGNSA. V lost 6 bases and J lost 5; bases outside the gene matches: 7.